This TCR beta chain appears in the sequencing data of a study of blood T cell repertoires in COVID-19. Study context: Samples taken during acute and convalescent COVID-19 were collected in the United States, Italy and Spain. In each case, the material was cDNA or gDNA derived from T cells, B-cell-depleted T cells, or PBMCs.

CDR3 size: 15 residues. V was trimmed by 6 bases and J by 5 bases, leaving 16 bases between them. Germline V CDR1 and CDR2: KGHDR, SFDVKD. Using immunoSEQ multiplex PCR, the repertoire was profiled, and TCRdb retains in-frame clones only, with some absent. The data show 190,000 or so clones, about 81% seen once. This chain links TRBV24-1 with TRBJ2-1; a possible D gene is TRBD2 (6 bases). The clonotype originates from a man aged 35-49 years who had recovered from COVID-19. The specimen sequenced was PBMCs or T cells enriched from blood (not recorded which). Written as DNA, the CDR3 is TGTGCCACCAGTCCGACAGTCGGGAGAGACAATGAGCAGTTCTTC. Protein: CATSPTVGRDNEQFF.